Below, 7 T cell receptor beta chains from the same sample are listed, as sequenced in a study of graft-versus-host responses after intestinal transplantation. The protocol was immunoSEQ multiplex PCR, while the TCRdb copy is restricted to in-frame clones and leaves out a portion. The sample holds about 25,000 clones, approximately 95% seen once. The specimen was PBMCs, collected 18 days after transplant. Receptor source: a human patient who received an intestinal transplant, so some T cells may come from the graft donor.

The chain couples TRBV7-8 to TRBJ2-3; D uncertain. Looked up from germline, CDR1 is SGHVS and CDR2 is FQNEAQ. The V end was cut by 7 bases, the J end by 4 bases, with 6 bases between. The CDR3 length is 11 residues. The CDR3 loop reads CASKAADTQYF. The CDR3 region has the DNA TGTGCCAGCAAGGCCGCAGATACGCAGTATTTT.

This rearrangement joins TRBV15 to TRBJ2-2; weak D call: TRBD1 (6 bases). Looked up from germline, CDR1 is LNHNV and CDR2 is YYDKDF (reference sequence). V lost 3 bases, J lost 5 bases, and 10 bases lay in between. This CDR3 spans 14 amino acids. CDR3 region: CATSSRTVTGELFF. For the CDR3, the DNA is TGTGCCACCAGCAGTAGGACAGTGACCGGGGAGCTGTTTTTT.

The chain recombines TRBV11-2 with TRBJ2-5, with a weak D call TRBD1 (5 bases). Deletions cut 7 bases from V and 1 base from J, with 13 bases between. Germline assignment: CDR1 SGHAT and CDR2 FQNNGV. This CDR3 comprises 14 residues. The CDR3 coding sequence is TGTGCCAGCAACCCGACAGTCGTCCAAGAGACCCAGTACTTC. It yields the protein CASNPTVVQETQYF.

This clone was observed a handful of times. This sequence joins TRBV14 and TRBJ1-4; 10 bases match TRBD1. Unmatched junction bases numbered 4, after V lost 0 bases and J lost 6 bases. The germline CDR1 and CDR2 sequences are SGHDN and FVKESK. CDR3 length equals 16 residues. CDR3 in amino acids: CASSQDLGTGDEKLFF. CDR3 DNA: TGTGCCAGCAGCCAAGATCTAGGGACAGGGGATGAAAAACTGTTTTTT.

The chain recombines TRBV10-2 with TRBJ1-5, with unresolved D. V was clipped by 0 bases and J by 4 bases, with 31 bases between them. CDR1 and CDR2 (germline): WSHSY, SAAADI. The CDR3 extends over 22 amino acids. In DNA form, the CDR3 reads TGCGCCAGCAGTGAGTCGATATTACGGTTTCGGGAATCCCAGCTCGGAAATCAGCCCCAGCATTTT. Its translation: CASSESILRFRESQLGNQPQHF.

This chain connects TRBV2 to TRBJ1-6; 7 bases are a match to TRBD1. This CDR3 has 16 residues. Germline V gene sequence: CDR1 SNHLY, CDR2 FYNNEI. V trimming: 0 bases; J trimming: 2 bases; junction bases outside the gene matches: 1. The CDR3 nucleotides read TGTGCCAGCAGTGAAGCTCAGGGGGCCTATAATTCACCCCTCCACTTT. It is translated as CASSEAQGAYNSPLHF.

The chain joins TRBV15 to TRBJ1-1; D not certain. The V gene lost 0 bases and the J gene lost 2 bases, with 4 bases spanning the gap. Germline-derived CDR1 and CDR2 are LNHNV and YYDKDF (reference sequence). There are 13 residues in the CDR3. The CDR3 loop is CATSRDLNTEAFF. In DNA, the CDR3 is TGTGCCACCAGCAGAGATCTTAACACTGAAGCTTTCTTT.